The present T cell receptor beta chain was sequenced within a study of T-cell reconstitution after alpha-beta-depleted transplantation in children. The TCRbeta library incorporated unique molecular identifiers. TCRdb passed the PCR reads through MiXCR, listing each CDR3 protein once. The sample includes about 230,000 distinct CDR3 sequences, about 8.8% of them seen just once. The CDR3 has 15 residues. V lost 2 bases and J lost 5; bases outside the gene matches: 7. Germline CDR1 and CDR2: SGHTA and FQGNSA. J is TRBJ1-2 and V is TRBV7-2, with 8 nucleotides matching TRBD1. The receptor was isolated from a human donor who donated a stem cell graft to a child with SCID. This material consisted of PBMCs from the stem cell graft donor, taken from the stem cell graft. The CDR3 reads CASSLFQGAGYGYTF. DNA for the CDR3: TGTGCCAGCAGCTTATTTCAGGGGGCCGGTTATGGCTACACCTTC.